The clone carrying this TCR beta chain was seen a single time. Its matching antigen is unknown. Generated by immunoSEQ multiplex PCR, the TCRdb table keeps only in-frame clones and is missing some. This sample has over 45,000 clones; 70% to 90% occur once, and the top ten carry around 15%. This entry belongs to a study of T cell responses to AZD1222 COVID-19 vaccine. Study context: Pooled in the analysis were second doses at about 4 or about 12 weeks.

The CDR3 length is 13 residues. The V gene's germline CDR1 is MDHEN and CDR2 SYDVKM. V was clipped by 2 bases and J by 5 bases, with 9 bases between them. Regarding the study as a whole: Rises in breadth and depth of Spike-specific TCRs came after two AZD1222 doses. Across spike, vaccine-associated CD4 TCRs were found, dominant at 160-218 and 743-854. Targets within unmutated variant regions were reportedly found for nearly half of spike-specific TCRs.

This sequence originates from an adult in good health. The V call is TRBV28, the J call TRBJ1-1, with D perhaps matching TRBD1 (5 bases). The sequenced sample was peripheral blood, obtained on day 0 of AZD1222 vaccination. The CDR3 DNA follows: TGTGCCAGCAGTTTAAGGGGAATTACTGAAGCTTTCTTT. It codes for CASSLRGITEAFF.